The clone carrying this T cell receptor beta chain was picked up one time. The data were obtained in a study of blood T cell repertoires in COVID-19. Study summary: Samples of COVID-19 (acute and convalescent) were obtained from the United States, Italy and Spain. PBMCs, B-cell-depleted T cells, or T cells were the source of the cDNA or gDNA that made up the material.

As originally analysed: Amplifying reference gene primers gave estimates of nucleated cell counts. Data came from immunoSEQ multiplex PCR; TCRdb stores just in-frame clones and leaves some out. From that table come the V and J calls and clone size; the DNA was used to work out D and trimming. The table records under 85,000 clones, roughly 90% of them present only once. Trimming took 7 bases from V and 0 from J, leaving 15 bases between them. This CDR3 region has 15 residues. From germline, CDR1 is LNHDA and CDR2 SQIVND (reference sequence). The receptor was isolated from a man aged 70-80 years with active or convalescent COVID-19. The sample taken for sequencing was peripheral blood. The chain is built from TRBV19 and TRBJ1-1, with D tentatively TRBD1 (6 bases). The CDR3 nucleotides read TGTGCCAGTATAAGGGAGGGGGTGATGAACACTGAAGCTTTCTTT. Translation: CASIREGVMNTEAFF.